The sequence of this TCR beta chain was determined in a study of control samples from healthy donors and cancer patients. This table comes from immunoSEQ multiplex PCR, and its TCRdb copy is limited to in-frame clones, with some not included. The data show roughly 52,000 clones, nearly 96% seen once. Sequenced material: blood. This TCR was sampled from a woman aged 25 to 39 in good health.

The DNA for the CDR3 is TGTGCCACCAGTGATTGGACTAGGGGCGGGGAGCTGTTTTTT. It codes for CATSDWTRGGELFF. This chain links TRBV24-1 with TRBJ2-2, with 7 bases aligning to TRBD2. V was clipped by 2 bases and J by 7 bases; unmatched bases: 3. Germline V lookup: CDR1 KGHDR, CDR2 SFDVKD. This CDR3 comprises 14 residues.